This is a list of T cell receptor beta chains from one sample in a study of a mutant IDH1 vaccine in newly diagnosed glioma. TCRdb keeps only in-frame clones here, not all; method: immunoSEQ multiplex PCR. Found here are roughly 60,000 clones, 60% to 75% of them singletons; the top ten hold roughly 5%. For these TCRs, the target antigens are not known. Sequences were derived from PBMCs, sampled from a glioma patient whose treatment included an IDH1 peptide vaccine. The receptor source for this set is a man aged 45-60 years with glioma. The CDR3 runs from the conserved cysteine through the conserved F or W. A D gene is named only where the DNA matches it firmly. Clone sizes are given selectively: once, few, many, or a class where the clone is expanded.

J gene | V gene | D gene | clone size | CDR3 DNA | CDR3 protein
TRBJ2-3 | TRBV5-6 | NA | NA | TGTGCCAGCAGCTTGGACGGACCAGATACGCAGTATTTT | CASSLDGPDTQYF
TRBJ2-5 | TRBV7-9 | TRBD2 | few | TGTGCCAGCAGCTTAGATTGGGGGGGTCTAGAGACCCAGTACTTC | CASSLDWGGLETQYF
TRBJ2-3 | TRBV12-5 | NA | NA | TGTGCTAGTGGTTTGGTGACCGGGGGATCAGATACGCAGTATTTT | CASGLVTGGSDTQYF
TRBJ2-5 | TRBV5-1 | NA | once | TGCGCCAGCAGCTGGAATCAAGAGACCCAGTACTTC | CASSWNQETQYF
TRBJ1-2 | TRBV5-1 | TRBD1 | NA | TGCGCCAGCAGCTTGGGGGGGACAGGAGGCTACACCTTC | CASSLGGTGGYTF
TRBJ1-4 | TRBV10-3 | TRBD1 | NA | TGTGCCATCAGTGAGTCCCGGACAGGGGGGGATTCAACTAATGAAAAACTGTTTTTT | CAISESRTGGDSTNEKLFF
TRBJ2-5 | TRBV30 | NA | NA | TGTGCCTGGAGTGTGCTAGTTGAAGAGACCCAGTACTTC | CAWSVLVEETQYF
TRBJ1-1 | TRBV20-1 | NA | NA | TGCAGTGCTAGTGTCCCTGAAGCTTTCTTT | CSASVPEAFF
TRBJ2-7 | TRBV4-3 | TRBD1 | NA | TGCGCCAGCAGCCAAGATCGGGGACAGAAGTACGAGCAGTACTTC | CASSQDRGQKYEQYF
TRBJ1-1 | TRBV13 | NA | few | TGTGCCAGCAGCTTAGGAGAGGGGAACACTGAAGCTTTCTTT | CASSLGEGNTEAFF
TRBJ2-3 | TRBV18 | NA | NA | TGTGCCACCACACTGCTAAGCACAGATACGCAGTATTTT | CATTLLSTDTQYF